Listed below are T cell receptor beta chains from one sample, sequenced in a study of T cells of healthy individuals. TCRdb fed the 5' RACE reads into MiXCR, producing one record per CDR3 protein. This table has about 96,000 distinct CDR3 sequences, 17% appearing once. Receptors were obtained from a human donor in good health. The CDR3 runs from the conserved cysteine through the conserved F or W. The D gene is left open where the match is weak. Expanded clones are given a class, and other clones once, few, many or no size at all.

v_call,d_call,j_call,clone_size,cdr3_aa,cdr3_nt
TRBV12-3/TRBV12-4,-,TRBJ1-1,few,CASSLSSGEAFF,TGTGCCAGCAGTCTATCTAGCGGGGAAGCTTTCTTT
TRBV9,-,TRBJ1-2,many,CASRRGDYGYTF,TGTGCCAGCAGACGGGGGGACTATGGCTACACCTTC
TRBV4-1,TRBD1,TRBJ2-4,few,CASSQEGGQGAGIQYF,TGCGCCAGCAGCCAAGAGGGGGGACAGGGAGCGGGCATTCAGTACTTC
TRBV5-1,TRBD2,TRBJ2-5,-,CASSSIAGGGWETQYF,TGCGCCAGCAGCTCCATAGCGGGAGGTGGCTGGGAGACCCAGTACTTC
TRBV10-3,-,TRBJ1-1,many,CAISDPYTEAFF,TGTGCCATCAGTGACCCATACACTGAAGCTTTCTTT
TRBV20-1,-,TRBJ1-1,few,CSARGSGNTEAFF,TGCAGTGCTAGAGGCTCGGGGAACACTGAAGCTTTCTTT
TRBV28,-,TRBJ1-2,many,CASKVERKGYTF,TGTGCCAGCAAAGTTGAAAGGAAGGGCTACACCTTC
TRBV7-6,-,TRBJ2-7,-,CASSKRDKAYEQYF,TGTGCCAGCAGCAAAAGGGACAAAGCATACGAGCAGTACTTC
TRBV27,-,TRBJ2-2,-,CASSFYPPYQGGGGPGELFF,TGTGCCAGCAGTTTCTACCCCCCCTATCAGGGAGGTGGGGGTCCCGGGGAGCTGTTTTTT
TRBV28,TRBD1,TRBJ1-5,many,CATEDLGQGENQPQHF,TGTGCCACGGAGGATCTCGGACAGGGGGAAAATCAGCCCCAGCATTTT
TRBV10-3,TRBD1,TRBJ2-1,few,CAISPGQGAYNEQFF,TGTGCCATCAGTCCGGGACAGGGCGCCTACAATGAGCAGTTCTTC
TRBV5-1,-,TRBJ1-1,-,CASSYNPRTEAFF,TGCGCCAGCAGCTACAACCCGAGGACTGAAGCTTTCTTT
TRBV7-2,-,TRBJ1-3,many,CASSLTGGEYNTIYF,TGTGCCAGCAGCTTGACAGGAGGAGAGTATAACACCATATATTTT
TRBV7-9,-,TRBJ2-5,many,CASSANWRSGSGTQYF,TGTGCCAGCAGCGCCAACTGGCGTTCTGGGTCTGGGACCCAGTACTTC
TRBV4-1,TRBD1,TRBJ2-7,many,CASSQGQGLTEQYF,TGCGCCAGCAGCCAGGGACAGGGTCTCACCGAGCAGTACTTC
TRBV7-2,TRBD1,TRBJ2-7,many,CASSLGGPTGDTYEQYF,TGTGCCAGCAGCCTAGGGGGACCGACAGGGGATACCTACGAGCAGTACTTC
TRBV20-1,-,TRBJ2-7,-,CSARKTGSAYEQYF,TGCAGTGCTAGGAAGACGGGTTCAGCCTACGAGCAGTACTTC
TRBV9,-,TRBJ2-1,many,CASSVVALSNEQFF,TGTGCCAGCAGCGTAGTGGCCCTTTCCAATGAGCAGTTCTTC
TRBV29-1,-,TRBJ1-2,many,CSVERGYGYTF,TGCAGCGTTGAAAGGGGCTATGGCTACACCTTC
TRBV3-1,-,TRBJ1-1,-,CASSQDLDGNTEAFF,TGTGCCAGCAGCCAAGATCTCGACGGAAACACTGAAGCTTTCTTT
TRBV4-3,TRBD2,TRBJ2-5,-,CASSQDRREGRETQYF,TGCGCCAGCAGCCAAGATAGGAGGGAGGGCCGGGAGACCCAGTACTTC
TRBV5-1,-,TRBJ1-1,few,CASSLNRVAEAFF,TGCGCCAGCAGCTTGAATAGGGTTGCTGAAGCTTTCTTT
TRBV5-6,-,TRBJ1-2,-,CASSLGPPNYGYTF,TGTGCCAGCAGCTTGGGACCACCTAACTATGGCTACACCTTC
TRBV3-1,TRBD2,TRBJ2-7,few,CASSPPSFGGRAGEQYF,TGTGCCAGCAGCCCACCTTCCTTTGGCGGGAGGGCCGGCGAGCAGTACTTC
TRBV3-1,-,TRBJ1-6,few,CASSQNRGSHSPLHF,TGTGCCAGCAGCCAAAACCGAGGCAGCCATTCACCCCTCCACTTT
TRBV21-1,-,TRBJ2-5,few,CASSKCRAEETQYF,TGTGCCAGCAGCAAATGTAGGGCCGAAGAGACCCAGTACTTC
TRBV9,TRBD2,TRBJ2-3,many,CASSVRGLAGARGDTQYF,TGTGCCAGCAGCGTGAGAGGACTAGCGGGGGCCCGGGGAGATACGCAGTATTTT
TRBV11-1,-,TRBJ1-5,-,CASSLAPNQPQHF,TGTGCCAGCAGCTTAGCGCCCAATCAGCCCCAGCATTTT
TRBV25-1,-,TRBJ2-3,-,CASSDRDSKILSTDTQYF,TGTGCCAGCAGTGACAGAGACAGTAAAATTTTGTCCACAGATACGCAGTATTTT
TRBV5-1,-,TRBJ2-3,-,CASSSPGSDTQYF,TGCGCCAGCAGTTCACCAGGGTCAGATACGCAGTATTTT
TRBV29-1,-,TRBJ1-2,-,CSVPPGGSNYGYTF,TGCAGCGTTCCTCCGGGGGGATCTAACTATGGCTACACCTTC
TRBV4-2,-,TRBJ2-7,many,CASSPGTSGYEQYF,TGTGCCAGCAGCCCCGGGACATCTGGCTACGAGCAGTACTTC